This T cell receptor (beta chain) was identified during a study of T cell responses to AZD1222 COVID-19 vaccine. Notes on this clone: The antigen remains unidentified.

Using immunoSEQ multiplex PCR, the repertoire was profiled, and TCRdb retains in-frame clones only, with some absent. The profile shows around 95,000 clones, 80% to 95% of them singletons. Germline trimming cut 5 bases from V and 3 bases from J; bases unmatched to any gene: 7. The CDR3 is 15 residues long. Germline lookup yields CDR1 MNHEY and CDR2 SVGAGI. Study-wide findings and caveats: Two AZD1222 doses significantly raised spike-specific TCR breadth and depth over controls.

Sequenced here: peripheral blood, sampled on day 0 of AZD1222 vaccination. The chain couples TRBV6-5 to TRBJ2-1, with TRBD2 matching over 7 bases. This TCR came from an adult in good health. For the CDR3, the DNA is TGTGCCAGCAGTCCCTGGCGGGGGAACTACAATGAGCAGTTCTTC. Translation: CASSPWRGNYNEQFF.